Listed below are T cell receptor beta chains from one sample, sequenced in a study of T cell repertoires in cytomegalovirus infection. MiXCR, run by TCRdb on the reads, gives a single entry per CDR3 protein. The sample yields 700,000 to 950,000 distinct CDR3 sequences, 32% seen once. The antigens these receptors bind are not known. The sequenced sample was cultured CD8+ T cells from PBMCs, obtained from culture after CMV antigen stimulation. Receptor source: a human donor in good health (CMV status not recorded). Some clones in this sample may be carry-over from other donors' samples. The CDR3 runs from the conserved cysteine through the conserved F or W. The D gene is left open where the match is weak. Some rows have no size entry. The others give once, few or many, or a class for an expanded clone.

D: TRBD1; V: TRBV6-2/TRBV6-3; length: 15; size: few; J: TRBJ2-7; DNA: TGTGCCAGCAGTCAACCGGGACAGGGCTCCTACGAGCAGTACTTC; CDR3: CASSQPGQGSYEQYF
D: TRBD1; V: TRBV7-6; length: 13; size: many; J: TRBJ1-1; DNA: TGTGCCAGCAGCTTATCAGGGGGCACTGAAGCTTTCTTT; CDR3: CASSLSGGTEAFF
D: NA; V: TRBV4-3; length: 14; size: few; J: TRBJ2-1; DNA: TGCGCCAGCAGCCAAGACAGGGATTACAATGAGCAGTTCTTC; CDR3: CASSQDRDYNEQFF
D: NA; V: TRBV15; length: 15; size: few; J: TRBJ2-5; DNA: TGTGCCACCAGCAAACACCCCCGCGTGGAAGAGACCCAGTACTTC; CDR3: CATSKHPRVEETQYF
D: TRBD2; V: TRBV7-3; length: 15; size: NA; J: TRBJ2-5; DNA: TGTGCCAGCAGCTTAATGGCTAGCGGGGGCGAGACCCAGTACTTC; CDR3: CASSLMASGGETQYF
D: NA; V: TRBV19; length: 16; size: few; J: TRBJ2-1; DNA: TGTGCCAGTATCCAAGGGGGGAAGACCTCCTACAATGAGCAGTTCTTC; CDR3: CASIQGGKTSYNEQFF
D: TRBD2; V: TRBV12-3/TRBV12-4; length: 16; size: NA; J: TRBJ2-5; DNA: TGTGCCAGCAGCTTTAGACTAGCGGGGGACCCTGAGACCCAGTACTTC; CDR3: CASSFRLAGDPETQYF
D: TRBD2; V: TRBV7-9; length: 15; size: NA; J: TRBJ2-1; DNA: TGTGCCAGCAGCATTAGCGGGGGGGCCATTGATGAGCAGTTCTTC; CDR3: CASSISGGAIDEQFF
D: NA; V: TRBV7-3; length: 13; size: few; J: TRBJ2-2; DNA: TGTGCCAGCAGCTTACACGAAACCGGGGAGCTGTTTTTT; CDR3: CASSLHETGELFF
D: NA; V: TRBV7-9; length: 15; size: NA; J: TRBJ1-1; DNA: TGTGCCAGCAAGCTCCGGGACATGTTAAACACTGAAGCTTTCTTT; CDR3: CASKLRDMLNTEAFF
D: TRBD1; V: TRBV6-1; length: 13; size: few; J: TRBJ1-4; DNA: TGTGCCACCCAGGGACAGGGTAATGAAAAACTGTTTTTT; CDR3: CATQGQGNEKLFF
D: NA; V: TRBV19; length: 14; size: NA; J: TRBJ1-5; DNA: TGTGCCAGTAGTCAGGGACTGCACAATCAGCCCCAGCATTTT; CDR3: CASSQGLHNQPQHF
D: NA; V: TRBV9; length: 15; size: many; J: TRBJ1-5; DNA: TGTGCCAGCAGCGTAGACTCGGGGTGGGGTCAGCCCCAGCATTTT; CDR3: CASSVDSGWGQPQHF
D: NA; V: TRBV27; length: 13; size: NA; J: TRBJ1-1; DNA: TGTGCCAGCAGTTTCTTGTCCGAGAGTGAAGCTTTCTTT; CDR3: CASSFLSESEAFF
D: TRBD1; V: TRBV7-6; length: 17; size: NA; J: TRBJ2-1; DNA: TGTGCCAGCAGCTTATCGTCTGGGACAGGGCTTTACAATGAGCAGTTCTTC; CDR3: CASSLSSGTGLYNEQFF
D: NA; V: TRBV12-3/TRBV12-4; length: 12; size: many; J: TRBJ1-2; DNA: TGTGCCAGCAGTACGGGGACTGATGGCTACACCTTC; CDR3: CASSTGTDGYTF
D: NA; V: TRBV7-9; length: 14; size: few; J: TRBJ2-5; DNA: TGTGCCAGCAGCCTTAGTATGGGGTTAGAGACCCAGTACTTC; CDR3: CASSLSMGLETQYF
D: NA; V: TRBV4-1; length: 12; size: NA; J: TRBJ2-1; DNA: TGCGCCAGCAGCCAGGCCTTCGATGAGCAGTTCTTC; CDR3: CASSQAFDEQFF
D: NA; V: TRBV6-2/TRBV6-3; length: 14; size: NA; J: TRBJ2-3; DNA: TGTGCCAGCAGTTACCGGCCAACCACAGATACGCAGTATTTT; CDR3: CASSYRPTTDTQYF
D: NA; V: TRBV7-8; length: 12; size: many; J: TRBJ1-6; DNA: TGTGCCAGCAGCTTACAGACAAAATTCCTCCACTTT; CDR3: CASSLQTKFLHF
D: TRBD1; V: TRBV19; length: 15; size: NA; J: TRBJ2-1; DNA: TGTGCCAGTAGTATATGGGACAGGGGGCCCAATGAGCAGTTCTTC; CDR3: CASSIWDRGPNEQFF
D: TRBD1; V: TRBV7-9; length: 16; size: NA; J: TRBJ2-1; DNA: TGTGCCAGCAGCACGAACAGGGGGCCTATTCCGGATGTGCAGTTCTTC; CDR3: CASSTNRGPIPDVQFF
D: TRBD1; V: TRBV7-6; length: 14; size: many; J: TRBJ1-4; DNA: TGTGCCAGCAGCACCGGGACAGGGGCTGAAAAACTGTTTTTT; CDR3: CASSTGTGAEKLFF
D: NA; V: TRBV6-1; length: 17; size: NA; J: TRBJ2-7; DNA: TGTGCCAGCAGTGAAGCCAATACAGGGAGTAGTTCTGGCGAGCAGTACTTC; CDR3: CASSEANTGSSSGEQYF
D: NA; V: TRBV6-2/TRBV6-3; length: 12; size: many; J: TRBJ1-5; DNA: TGTGCCAGCAGTCCCTACTTTAGGCCCCAGCATTTT; CDR3: CASSPYFRPQHF
D: NA; V: TRBV7-8; length: 14; size: few; J: TRBJ2-1; DNA: TGTGTCAGCACCCCGAGGCCCACCTACAATGAGCAGTTCTTC; CDR3: CVSTPRPTYNEQFF
D: NA; V: TRBV12-3/TRBV12-4; length: 15; size: few; J: TRBJ2-3; DNA: TGTGCCAGCAGTTCACGGGCAGGGGCCGGAGATACGCAGTATTTT; CDR3: CASSSRAGAGDTQYF
D: TRBD2; V: TRBV6-5; length: 15; size: NA; J: TRBJ2-1; DNA: TGTGCCAGCAGTCCCCTTGGGGGGGGTACGAATGAGCAGTTCTTC; CDR3: CASSPLGGGTNEQFF
D: NA; V: TRBV11-2; length: 17; size: few; J: TRBJ2-2; DNA: TGTGCCAGCAGCTTAGATCGAAGGAGGTCTTACACCGGGGAGCTGTTTTTT; CDR3: CASSLDRRRSYTGELFF
D: NA; V: TRBV12-3/TRBV12-4; length: 14; size: many; J: TRBJ1-1; DNA: TGTGCCAGCAGTCCCGCAGGAGGGCCCACTGAAGCTTTCTTT; CDR3: CASSPAGGPTEAFF
D: NA; V: TRBV14; length: 13; size: NA; J: TRBJ1-5; DNA: TGTGCCAGCAGCCAATTTAGCAATCAGCCCCAGCATTTT; CDR3: CASSQFSNQPQHF
D: NA; V: TRBV6-5; length: 15; size: NA; J: TRBJ1-3; DNA: TGTGCCAGCAGTCTCGGCACTACCTCTGGAAACACCATATATTTT; CDR3: CASSLGTTSGNTIYF
D: TRBD2; V: TRBV28; length: 16; size: NA; J: TRBJ2-2; DNA: TGTGCCAGCAGTTTTGACGGGGGGGCTAACACCGGGGAGCTGTTTTTT; CDR3: CASSFDGGANTGELFF
D: NA; V: TRBV27; length: 13; size: NA; J: TRBJ1-1; DNA: TGTGCCAGCAGTTTATCGAGGCAGGGTGAAGCTTTCTTT; CDR3: CASSLSRQGEAFF
D: TRBD1; V: TRBV4-2; length: 15; size: few; J: TRBJ1-2; DNA: TGTGCCAGCAGCCAGGGGGACAGGGGGAACTATGGCTACACCTTC; CDR3: CASSQGDRGNYGYTF
D: NA; V: TRBV7-9; length: 15; size: many; J: TRBJ2-1; DNA: TGTGCCAGCATCGCAGCCGGGTCAAGCTACAATGAGCAGTTCTTC; CDR3: CASIAAGSSYNEQFF
D: NA; V: TRBV6-6; length: 16; size: NA; J: TRBJ2-5; DNA: TGTGCCAGCAGTGCCCGGGCCACGAACCCTCTAGAGACCCAGTACTTC; CDR3: CASSARATNPLETQYF
D: NA; V: TRBV6-5; length: 16; size: NA; J: TRBJ2-3; DNA: TGTGCCAGCAGTTACTCGGGGGACACTGACACAGATACGCAGTATTTT; CDR3: CASSYSGDTDTDTQYF
D: TRBD1; V: TRBV6-6; length: 14; size: few; J: TRBJ2-7; DNA: TGTGCCAGCAGTTGGACAGGGGCCGCCTACGAGCAGTACTTC; CDR3: CASSWTGAAYEQYF
D: NA; V: TRBV28; length: 12; size: few; J: TRBJ2-5; DNA: TGTGCCAGCAGTCCTGCCGCGGGATCTAAGTACTTC; CDR3: CASSPAAGSKYF
D: TRBD1; V: TRBV6-6; length: 12; size: NA; J: TRBJ1-3; DNA: TGTGCCAGCCGACAGGGGATGCACACCATATATTTT; CDR3: CASRQGMHTIYF
D: NA; V: TRBV5-4; length: 17; size: NA; J: TRBJ1-1; DNA: TGTGCCAGCAGCCTGGTAGGCGGGGGCGCAAGGAACACTGAAGCTTTCTTT; CDR3: CASSLVGGGARNTEAFF
D: TRBD2; V: TRBV12-3/TRBV12-4; length: 17; size: NA; J: TRBJ2-3; DNA: TGTGCCAGCAGCCCTATGGGTCTAGCGGGAGACACAGATACGCAGTATTTT; CDR3: CASSPMGLAGDTDTQYF
D: NA; V: TRBV19; length: 13; size: NA; J: TRBJ1-1; DNA: TGTGCCAGTAGGGAACTCGGGAACACTGAAGCTTTCTTT; CDR3: CASRELGNTEAFF
D: NA; V: TRBV10-3; length: 12; size: few; J: TRBJ1-1; DNA: TGTGCCATCAGGGGAGGGTACACTGAAGCTTTCTTT; CDR3: CAIRGGYTEAFF
D: NA; V: TRBV5-1; length: 15; size: few; J: TRBJ2-2; DNA: TGCGCCAGCCGTTTAGACCCCCAGGGAACCGGGGAGCTGTTTTTT; CDR3: CASRLDPQGTGELFF
D: NA; V: TRBV7-6; length: 13; size: few; J: TRBJ2-1; DNA: TGTGCCAGCAGCTTGGGCAGGGGGGAGGAGCAGTTCTTC; CDR3: CASSLGRGEEQFF
D: NA; V: TRBV28; length: 16; size: few; J: TRBJ2-6; DNA: TGTGCCAGCAGTTTATCTGTAAGCTCTGGGGCCAACGTCCTGACTTTC; CDR3: CASSLSVSSGANVLTF
D: TRBD2; V: TRBV7-2; length: 13; size: many; J: TRBJ2-7; DNA: TGTGCCATTCCGGGGGGACTAGCTAACGAGCAGTACTTC; CDR3: CAIPGGLANEQYF
D: NA; V: TRBV6-2/TRBV6-3; length: 15; size: NA; J: TRBJ1-1; DNA: TGTGCCAGCAGTTACTGGAGTACAGGATACACTGAAGCTTTCTTT; CDR3: CASSYWSTGYTEAFF
D: NA; V: TRBV10-2; length: 15; size: few; J: TRBJ2-1; DNA: TGCGCCAGCAGTGAAGACCCGGGGGCCCACAATGAGCAGTTCTTC; CDR3: CASSEDPGAHNEQFF
D: NA; V: TRBV10-3; length: 11; size: few; J: TRBJ2-7; DNA: TGTGCCATCGGAAGCGGATACGAGCAGTACTTC; CDR3: CAIGSGYEQYF